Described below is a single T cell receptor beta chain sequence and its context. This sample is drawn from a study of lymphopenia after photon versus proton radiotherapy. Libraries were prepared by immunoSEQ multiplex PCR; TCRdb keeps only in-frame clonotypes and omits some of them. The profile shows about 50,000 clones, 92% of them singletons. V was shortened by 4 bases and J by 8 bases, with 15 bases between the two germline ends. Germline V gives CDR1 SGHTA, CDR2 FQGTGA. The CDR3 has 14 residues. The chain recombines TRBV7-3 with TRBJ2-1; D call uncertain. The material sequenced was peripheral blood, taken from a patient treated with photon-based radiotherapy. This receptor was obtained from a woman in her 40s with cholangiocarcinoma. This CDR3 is CASSSNPGTDEQFF. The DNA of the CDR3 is TGTGCCAGCAGCTCTAACCCAGGAACCGATGAGCAGTTCTTC.